The rows below give T cell receptor beta chains drawn from one sample of a study of blood T cell repertoires in COVID-19. Sequenced by immunoSEQ multiplex PCR; TCRdb stores in-frame clones only, minus some. This table holds 250,000 to 300,000 clones, roughly 80% found once. Sequencing was performed on PBMCs or T cells enriched from blood (not recorded which). These receptors all come from a man in his fifties who had recovered from COVID-19. Each CDR3 is given with its conserved first and last residue. The D gene is left open where the match is weak. Size is omitted from some rows. Given values are once, few, many or a class for expanded clones.

j_gene: TRBJ1-6; v_gene: TRBV5-6; d_gene: TRBD1; abundance: NA; CDR3nt: TGTGCCAGCAGCTGGGGACAGAGGAGCTCCTATAATTCACCCCTCCACTTT; CDR3aa: CASSWGQRSSYNSPLHF
j_gene: TRBJ1-1; v_gene: TRBV7-9; d_gene: NA; abundance: NA; CDR3nt: TGTGCCAGCAGCAATGTCCAGGGTCCCACTGAAGCTTTCTTT; CDR3aa: CASSNVQGPTEAFF
j_gene: TRBJ1-2; v_gene: TRBV7-2; d_gene: NA; abundance: NA; CDR3nt: TGTGCCAGCAGCTTAGCCCCAACAGTTAACTATGGCTACACCTTC; CDR3aa: CASSLAPTVNYGYTF
j_gene: TRBJ1-4; v_gene: TRBV24-1; d_gene: TRBD1; abundance: few; CDR3nt: TGTGCCACCAGTGCCGGGACAGGGGCTGAAAAACTGTTTTTT; CDR3aa: CATSAGTGAEKLFF
j_gene: TRBJ2-7; v_gene: TRBV5-1; d_gene: TRBD2; abundance: NA; CDR3nt: TGCGCCAGCAGCTTGGCGGCGGGAGACTCCTACGAGCAGTACTTC; CDR3aa: CASSLAAGDSYEQYF
j_gene: TRBJ2-7; v_gene: TRBV10-1; d_gene: NA; abundance: NA; CDR3nt: TGCGCCAGCAGTGAAAATCGGTACGAGCAGTACTTC; CDR3aa: CASSENRYEQYF
j_gene: TRBJ1-3; v_gene: TRBV29-1; d_gene: NA; abundance: few; CDR3nt: TGCAGCGCTAACTCCGGGACTCTTGGAAACACCATATATTTT; CDR3aa: CSANSGTLGNTIYF
j_gene: TRBJ2-1; v_gene: TRBV9; d_gene: NA; abundance: NA; CDR3nt: TGTGCCAGCAGCGTAGTGCAGGGACAAGAGCAGTTCTTC; CDR3aa: CASSVVQGQEQFF
j_gene: TRBJ1-2; v_gene: TRBV21-1; d_gene: NA; abundance: NA; CDR3nt: TGTGCCAGCAGCAAAGTGGTGGCAGGGGACGGCTATGGCTACACCTTC; CDR3aa: CASSKVVAGDGYGYTF
j_gene: TRBJ1-2; v_gene: TRBV28; d_gene: TRBD1; abundance: NA; CDR3nt: TGTGCCAGCAGTTTATATACCGGGACAGGGGATTATGGCTACACCTTC; CDR3aa: CASSLYTGTGDYGYTF
j_gene: TRBJ2-2; v_gene: TRBV18; d_gene: TRBD2; abundance: NA; CDR3nt: TGTGCCAGCTCACCACCCCGGAAAGGGGCAGTAGCGGGCACCGGGGAGCTGTTTTTT; CDR3aa: CASSPPRKGAVAGTGELFF
j_gene: TRBJ2-5; v_gene: TRBV7-7; d_gene: TRBD1; abundance: NA; CDR3nt: TGTGCTAGCAGCTTAATCGGGACAGCCGGTCGGGAGACCCAGTACTTC; CDR3aa: CASSLIGTAGRETQYF
j_gene: TRBJ1-1; v_gene: TRBV18; d_gene: NA; abundance: NA; CDR3nt: TGTGCCAGCTCTCCTATCCGGCGGACTGAAGCTTTCTTT; CDR3aa: CASSPIRRTEAFF
j_gene: TRBJ2-7; v_gene: TRBV12-5; d_gene: NA; abundance: NA; CDR3nt: TGTGCTAGTGGGAGAGGCATACTCCTCTACGAGCAGTACTTC; CDR3aa: CASGRGILLYEQYF
j_gene: TRBJ2-3; v_gene: TRBV10-2; d_gene: TRBD2; abundance: NA; CDR3nt: TGCGCCAGCAGTCGGACTAGCGGGGGGGCCAACACAGATACGCAGTATTTT; CDR3aa: CASSRTSGGANTDTQYF
j_gene: TRBJ1-5; v_gene: TRBV19; d_gene: TRBD1; abundance: NA; CDR3nt: TGTGCCAGTAGTTCCACAGGGGGCTTCGGCAATCAGCCCCAGCATTTT; CDR3aa: CASSSTGGFGNQPQHF
j_gene: TRBJ1-1; v_gene: TRBV3-1/TRBV3-2; d_gene: NA; abundance: NA; CDR3nt: TGTGCCAGCAGCGGGCCGGGGACTGAAGCTTTCTTT; CDR3aa: CASSGPGTEAFF
j_gene: TRBJ2-5; v_gene: TRBV2; d_gene: TRBD1; abundance: NA; CDR3nt: TGTGCCAGCAGCAGGGACAGGGGGGCCCCTAAACAAGAGACCCAGTACTTC; CDR3aa: CASSRDRGAPKQETQYF
j_gene: TRBJ2-3; v_gene: TRBV5-4; d_gene: TRBD2; abundance: NA; CDR3nt: TGTGCCAGCAGCACGGGACTAGCGGGTGGCACAGATACGCAGTATTTT; CDR3aa: CASSTGLAGGTDTQYF
j_gene: TRBJ2-5; v_gene: TRBV7-7; d_gene: NA; abundance: NA; CDR3nt: TGTGCTAGCAGCTTAGGGGTAGGAAGGAGGGAGACCCAGTACTTC; CDR3aa: CASSLGVGRRETQYF